This TCR beta chain was documented in a study of T cells after yellow fever vaccination. CDR3 length equals 14 residues. V shed 4 bases, J shed 9 bases, and the junction held 8 bases outside the gene matches. CDR1 is LNHDA, CDR2 SQIVND, per germline (reference sequence). TCRdb passed the 5' RACE reads through MiXCR, listing each CDR3 protein once. The sample consists of hundreds of thousands of distinct CDR3 sequences, roughly an eighth of them appearing once. The specimen was CD4+ T cells sorted from PBMCs, collected 15 days after the yellow fever booster vaccination. This TCR came from a man aged 18 to 29 who received the YFV17D yellow fever vaccine. The V and J genes are TRBV19 and TRBJ2-4; 8 bases agree with TRBD1. CDR3 sequence (DNA): TGTGCCAGTAGTAAGGGCAGGGGGCTTGGCATTCAGTACTTC. Protein sequence: CASSKGRGLGIQYF.